This T cell receptor (beta chain) was recovered during a study of vaccination and CD4 T cells after COVID-19. Overall study context: Typically, post-vaccine samples were obtained a median approximately 74 days after dose two, within a range of 14 to 241. Cells received overlapping spike peptides from SARS-CoV-2, HCoV-NL63, HCoV-OC43 and HCoV-229E as stimulation.

With the Oncomine TCR Beta short-read assay, DNA from cultured CD4+ T cells was sequenced. TCRdb reanalysed the PCR reads using MiXCR and keeps one entry per CDR3 protein. The sample yields approximately 7,000 distinct CDR3 sequences, 35% to 50% seen once. Germline values: CDR1 MNHNS, CDR2 SASEGT. This CDR3 spans 14 amino acids. With 5 bases removed from V and 5 bases from J, the gap between germline ends came to 15 bases. The treatment denotes: 10-day PBMC culture with coronavirus spike peptide pools or control peptides (ViraFEST assay). The unexposed donor gave CD4+ T cells before the COVID-19 pandemic (2011-2018). The probes, which were SARS-CoV-2 S/N and four cold-coronavirus spikes, were applied to unexposed-donor CD4+ T cells, cells permitting. On this clonotype itself: Its antigen is not known.

The sequencing sample was made of CD4+ T cells from blood, cultured in vitro. The V and J genes are TRBV6-1 and TRBJ1-2; D is possibly TRBD1 (6 bases). This sequence originates from a human donor in good health. The CDR3 nucleotides are TGTGCCAGCAGTCCCCGACAGGTCCCGTATGGCTACACCTTC. This sequence encodes CASSPRQVPYGYTF.